The 3 T cell receptor beta chains below were found in one sample sequenced in a study of a mutant IDH1 vaccine in newly diagnosed glioma. Time point specified: baseline, week 1 (first vaccination visit). Described treatment: pre-vaccination baseline after standard-of-care therapy. Data came from immunoSEQ multiplex PCR; TCRdb stores just in-frame clones and leaves some out. The profile shows 80,000 to 100,000 clones, about 80% of them singletons. This material consisted of PBMCs, taken from a glioma patient treated with radiotherapy, temozolomide or both. Source of these receptors: a man aged 35-49 years with glioma. Some clones in this sample may be carry-over from other donors' samples.

This rearrangement joins TRBV6-1 to TRBJ2-3; D is uncertain. The CDR3 extends over 12 amino acids. V gave up 11 bases and J gave up 4 bases, with 13 bases separating them. The germline V gene encodes CDR1 MNHNS and CDR2 SASEGT. DNA for the CDR3: TGTGCCTGTAAAAGGCTCTCAGATACGCAGTATTTT. It yields the protein CACKRLSDTQYF.

This clone was seen a few times. This chain connects TRBV9 to TRBJ1-4; D perhaps matches TRBD1 (5 bases). The CDR3 has 15 residues. Trimming pared 4 bases from V and 4 bases from J, leaving 14 bases between. Germline CDR1 is SGDLS and CDR2 is YYNGEE. CDR3 sequence: CASSPWDGDNEKLFF. CDR3 nucleotides: TGTGCCAGCAGCCCCTGGGACGGGGATAATGAAAAACTGTTTTTT.

The chain carries TRBV19 and TRBJ1-5; 8 nucleotides line up with TRBD1. CDR1 and CDR2 (germline): LNHDA, SQIVND (reference sequence). The CDR3 is made up of 16 amino acids. J lost 2 bases, V lost 0 bases, and 3 bases had no gene match. The CDR3 bases are TGTGCCAGTAGTATAGAGACAGGGGTTGGCAATCAGCCCCAGCATTTT. Its protein is CASSIETGVGNQPQHF. Full variable domain (outside the CDR3, taken from reference TRBV19 and TRBJ1-5): DGGITQSPKYLFRKEGQNVTLSCEQNLNHDAMYWYRQDPGQGLRLIYYSQIVNDFQKGDIAEGYSVSREKKESFPLTVTSAQKNPTAFYLCASSIETGVGNQPQHFGDGTRLSIL.